These 16 T cell receptor beta chains share one sample of origin, sequenced in a study of blood T cell repertoires in COVID-19. Sequenced by immunoSEQ multiplex PCR; TCRdb stores in-frame clones only, minus some. Of around 170,000 clones listed, around two thirds are singletons. The sample consisted of peripheral blood. The receptors here all came from an elderly woman with acute or convalescent COVID-19.

The chain employs TRBV6-1 and TRBJ2-7; TRBD2 matches at 13 bases. Trimming removed 2 bases from V and 2 bases from J; junction bases left unmatched: 3. The CDR3 runs to 16 residues. Germline CDR1 and CDR2: MNHNS and SASEGT. The CDR3 nucleotides read TGTGCCAGCAGTGAATTACTAGCGGGAGGGACCTACGAGCAGTACTTC. As protein: CASSELLAGGTYEQYF.

The chain couples TRBV28 to TRBJ1-2, with 8 bases identical to TRBD1. The V segment lost 5 bases and the J segment 6 bases; nucleotides outside the gene matches: 8. CDR1 and CDR2 from the germline V gene are MDHEN and SYDVKM. The CDR3 runs 14 residues. The CDR3 DNA reads TGTGCCAGCAGTGGACAGGGACTACCCCATGGCTACACCTTC. It is translated as CASSGQGLPHGYTF.

The chain uses TRBV4-3 and TRBJ2-7; D perhaps matches TRBD2 (5 bases). Germline lookup yields CDR1 LGHNA and CDR2 YSLEER. Between the trimmed V and J ends, which lost 0 bases and 4 bases, there was a span of 16 bases. The CDR3 extends over 16 amino acids. As DNA, the CDR3 is TGCGCCAGCAGCCAAGATTCTCGGGGTACTGGATACGAGCAGTACTTC. This codes for CASSQDSRGTGYEQYF.

The CDR3 DNA sequence: TGTGCCAGCAGCCAAGGGACTAGCGTATACAATGAGCAGTTCTTC. Protein product: CASSQGTSVYNEQFF. This chain links TRBV3-1 (or the pseudogene TRBV3-2) with TRBJ2-1, with 9 bases aligning to TRBD2. There are 15 residues in the CDR3. CDR1 is LGHDT, CDR2 YNNKEL, per germline (reference sequence). V lost 1 base and J lost 4; bases outside the gene matches: 2.

The chain carries TRBV9 and TRBJ2-3; 7 bases map to TRBD1. V dropped 0 bases and J dropped 3; count of bases not matched to a gene: 7. The CDR3 loop spans 16 amino acids. Germline assignment: CDR1 SGDLS and CDR2 YYNGEE. The CDR3 loop reads CASSVDRGQVTDTQYF. The CDR3 DNA follows: TGTGCCAGCAGCGTAGATAGGGGGCAGGTAACAGATACGCAGTATTTT.

This chain joins TRBV7-9 and TRBJ2-2, with D maybe TRBD2 (5 bases). V lost 1 base, J lost 7 bases, and 7 bases lay in between. The CDR3 totals 13 residues. Per the germline V gene, CDR1 is SEHNR and CDR2 is FQNEAQ (reference sequence). The CDR3 coding sequence is TGTGCCAGCAGCTTAGGACTAAGCGGGGAGCTGTTTTTT. This sequence encodes CASSLGLSGELFF.

The genes are TRBV7-2 and TRBJ2-1; perhaps TRBD2 as D (5 bases). Trimming took off 2 bases at V and 6 bases at J, with 14 bases between the two ends. This CDR3 spans 15 amino acids. Germline V gene sequence: CDR1 SGHTA, CDR2 FQGNSA. The CDR3 region has the DNA TGTGCCAGCAGCTTACGTCTAGCTGATTCCAATGAGCAGTTCTTC. Amino acids: CASSLRLADSNEQFF.

The chain combines TRBV4-2 with TRBJ1-2, with D unresolved. V lost 1 base to trimming and J lost 4 bases, with 4 bases between them. The CDR3 has 12 residues. CDR1 and CDR2 (germline): LGHNA, YNFKEQ. The CDR3 DNA reads as TGTGCCAGCAGCCAAGGGCCCTATGGCTACACCTTC. This codes for CASSQGPYGYTF.

This chain uses TRBV7-2 with TRBJ2-3; 9 bases are shared with TRBD2. This CDR3 is 16 amino acids long. Germline CDR1 SGHTA, CDR2 FQGNSA. The V segment lost 3 bases and the J segment 3 bases; nucleotides outside the gene matches: 7. In DNA, the CDR3 is TGTGCCAGCAGCTTCTCTAGCGGGATTTGGACAGATACGCAGTATTTT. This gives the protein CASSFSSGIWTDTQYF.

The chain employs TRBV27 and TRBJ2-4; 7 bases map to TRBD1. Germline V lookup: CDR1 MNHEY, CDR2 SMNVEV (reference sequence). The CDR3 totals 15 residues. The V segment lost 5 bases and the J segment 1 base; nucleotides outside the gene matches: 5. For the CDR3, the DNA is TGTGCCAGCAGTCTCGACAGGGTTGCCAAAAACATTCAGTACTTC. It is translated as CASSLDRVAKNIQYF.

V usage is TRBV18 and J usage is TRBJ2-3, with TRBD2 matching 10 bases. Trimming removed 4 bases from V and 15 bases from J; junction bases left unmatched: 22. The CDR3 covers 17 residues. Germline V gene sequence: CDR1 KGHSH, CDR2 LQKENI. CDR3 amino acids: CASSQKTPGTSAPRGYF. CDR3 nucleotide sequence: TGTGCCAGCTCACAGAAAACCCCCGGGACTAGCGCGCCACGGGGATATTTT.

This clone was counted only a few times. The V and J genes are TRBV7-2 and TRBJ1-1; 8 bases agree with TRBD1. Germline values: CDR1 SGHTA, CDR2 FQGNSA. V lost 5 bases to trimming and J lost 1 base; unmatched junction nucleotides: 6. The CDR3 has 15 residues. The CDR3, as DNA: TGTGCCAGCAGCCCCAGGGGGCGCGGGAACACTGAAGCTTTCTTT. Its protein product is CASSPRGRGNTEAFF.

The chain is built from TRBV6-5 and TRBJ1-1; no definite D call. The CDR3 has 15 residues. The V and J ends lost 0 bases and 2 bases respectively, with 10 bases between them. Germline V gene lookup returns CDR1 MNHEY and CDR2 SVGAGI. The CDR3 DNA sequence: TGTGCCAGCAGTTACTCGAGGGATAGAAACACTGAAGCTTTCTTT. It yields the protein CASSYSRDRNTEAFF.

The chain joins TRBV19 to TRBJ2-6; D is unresolved. Trimming shortened V by 7 bases and J by 0 bases, and 4 bases separated the two germline ends. CDR1 and CDR2 from the germline V gene are LNHDA and SQIVND (reference sequence). The CDR3 covers 13 residues. DNA for the CDR3: TGTGCCAGTAAAGCCTCTGGGGCCAACGTCCTGACTTTC. It is translated as CASKASGANVLTF.

CDR3 DNA: TGTGCCAGCACCTGGGGGGGGACTAGCAACACAGATACGCAGTATTTT. Protein product: CASTWGGTSNTDTQYF. The V gene is TRBV7-2, the J gene TRBJ2-3; 9 bases match TRBD2. The CDR3 length is 16 residues. Germline V gene data show CDR1 as SGHTA and CDR2 as FQGNSA. With 7 bases clipped from V and 2 bases from J, the junction kept 10 bases outside the gene matches.

This clone was detected a few times. The chain couples TRBV6-5 to TRBJ2-5, with D uncertain. CDR1 is MNHEY, CDR2 SVGAGI, per germline. Trimming pared 4 bases from V and 5 bases from J, leaving 11 bases between. The CDR3 runs to 13 residues. The CDR3 DNA reads as TGTGCCAGCAGTTTCAATCCCCGGGAGACCCAGTACTTC. Its translation: CASSFNPRETQYF.